This passage covers 30 T cell receptor beta chains from one sample sequenced in a study of identical twins. TCRdb itself ran the 5' RACE reads through MiXCR, one entry per CDR3 protein. The sample consists of approximately 590,000 distinct CDR3 sequences, 9.5% to 10% of them appearing once. These data were also filed under a second study, of yellow fever vaccine responses in identical twins.

The sequenced sample was PBMCs. These receptors were collected from a woman in her late teens or twenties in good health.

This clonotype was recorded at least ten times. This rearrangement joins TRBV18 to TRBJ2-6, with 12 nucleotides matching TRBD2. Germline CDR1 reads KGHSH; CDR2 reads LQKENI. There are 18 residues in the CDR3. V dropped 3 bases and J dropped 0; count of bases not matched to a gene: 3. In DNA, the CDR3 is TGTGCCAGCTCACCTAGACTAGCGGGGGACTCTGGGGCCAACGTCCTGACTTTC. Residues: CASSPRLAGDSGANVLTF.

The chain couples TRBV6-5 to TRBJ1-4, with D unresolved. The germline V and J ends were trimmed by 4 bases and 4 bases, with 7 bases remaining between them. Germline CDR1 reads MNHEY; CDR2 reads SVGAGI. This CDR3 has 13 amino acids. CDR3 amino acids: CASSWIFNEKLFF. As DNA, the CDR3 is TGTGCCAGCAGTTGGATCTTTAATGAAAAACTGTTTTTT.

V and J are TRBV7-8 and TRBJ2-7; TRBD2 might be the D (8 bases). The V gene's germline CDR1 is SGHVS and CDR2 FQNEAQ. The CDR3 is 20 amino acids. The V and J ends lost 1 base and 2 bases respectively, with 27 bases between them. The CDR3 loop is CASSLGRGREGQGGTYEQYF. The CDR3 nucleotides read TGTGCCAGCAGCTTAGGACGGGGCCGGGAGGGTCAAGGGGGCACCTACGAGCAGTACTTC.

This clonotype was counted only a few times. V usage is TRBV11-1 and J usage is TRBJ2-7; D unresolved. Trimming shortened V by 3 bases and J by 2 bases, and 5 bases separated the two germline ends. The CDR3 totals 12 residues. The germline V gene encodes CDR1 SGHAT and CDR2 FQDESV (reference sequence). CDR3 region: CASSFLPYEQYF. The DNA for the CDR3 is TGTGCCAGCAGCTTCCTGCCCTACGAGCAGTACTTC.

In its sample, this clonotype was seen many times. V gene TRBV20-1 combines with J gene TRBJ2-2, with 10 bases lining up with TRBD2. V gave up 2 bases and J gave up 7 bases; unmatched junction bases: 4. Germline loops: CDR1 DFQATT, CDR2 SNEGSKA (reference sequence). The length of the CDR3 is 14 residues. For the CDR3, the DNA is TGCAGTGCTAGATCACCTAGCGGGAGCGGGGAGCTGTTTTTT. Amino acid sequence: CSARSPSGSGELFF.

The sample holds many counts of this clonotype. The rearrangement joins TRBV11-1 to TRBJ2-3; 8 bases match TRBD2. This CDR3 has 18 amino acids. Germline V gene data show CDR1 as SGHAT and CDR2 as FQDESV (reference sequence). V shed 1 base and J 2 bases; nucleotides not matched to a gene: 11. As DNA, the CDR3 is TGTGCCAGCAGCTTAGGTGCGGGAGGACCTGGGTCCACAGATACGCAGTATTTT. The encoded protein is CASSLGAGGPGSTDTQYF. The full variable domain, rest sourced from reference TRBV11-1 and TRBJ2-3, is EAEVAQSPRYKITEKSQAVAFWCDPISGHATLYWYRQILGQGPELLVQFQDESVVDDSQLPKDRFSAERLKGVDSTLKIQPAELGDSAMYLCASSLGAGGPGSTDTQYFGPGTRLTVL.

This clonotype showed up many times. The chain couples TRBV5-1 to TRBJ2-1; 9 nucleotides align to TRBD1. Trimming removed 3 bases from V and 7 bases from J; junction bases left unmatched: 8. The CDR3 length is 15 residues. The germline V gene has CDR1 SGHRS and CDR2 YFSETQ. CDR3 amino acids: CASSYRDRVVNEQFF. The DNA for the CDR3 is TGCGCCAGCAGCTACCGGGACAGGGTGGTGAATGAGCAGTTCTTC.

This chain connects TRBV9 to TRBJ2-6, with TRBD1 identical over 9 bases. Germline values: CDR1 SGDLS, CDR2 YYNGEE. Unmatched junction bases numbered 6, after V lost 4 bases and J lost 4 bases. The CDR3 runs to 16 residues. The CDR3 protein is CASSSGDREGANVLTF. The CDR3, as DNA: TGTGCCAGCAGCTCGGGGGACAGGGAGGGGGCCAACGTCCTGACTTTC.

J is TRBJ2-1 and V is TRBV4-1, with D perhaps matching TRBD1 (6 bases). This CDR3 spans 15 amino acids. CDR1 is MGHRA and CDR2 is YSYEKL in the germline V gene. Trimming cost V 3 bases and J 8 bases, with 17 bases left between them. CDR3 DNA: TGCGCCAGCAGCCACCGATCCAGGGACATCGATGAGCAGTTCTTC. It encodes CASSHRSRDIDEQFF.

The rearrangement links TRBV13 to TRBJ2-5; D may be TRBD1 (6 bases). The CDR3 is made up of 15 amino acids. The germline V gene has CDR1 PRHDT and CDR2 FYEKMQ (reference sequence). Trimming cost V 3 bases and J 4 bases, with 15 bases left between them. The CDR3 is CASSFGLQGRETQYF. CDR3 in DNA: TGTGCCAGCAGCTTTGGTCTTCAGGGGAGAGAGACCCAGTACTTC.

V usage is TRBV19 and J usage is TRBJ2-7, with D possibly being TRBD2 (6 bases). CDR3 length equals 14 residues. V was pared by 3 bases and J by 3 bases, with 12 bases between. Germline loops: CDR1 LNHDA, CDR2 SQIVND (reference sequence). The CDR3 sequence is CASSMEGFIYEQYF. The CDR3 nucleotides read TGTGCCAGTAGTATGGAGGGGTTTATCTACGAGCAGTACTTC.

This chain uses TRBV11-2 with TRBJ2-7; D not resolved. Trimming shortened V by 6 bases and J by 2 bases, and 14 bases separated the two germline ends. This CDR3 has 14 amino acids. Looked up from germline, CDR1 is SGHAT and CDR2 is FQNNGV. CDR3 amino acids: CASRKLDGAYEQYF. The CDR3 coding sequence is TGTGCCAGCAGGAAATTGGACGGAGCCTACGAGCAGTACTTC.

The V and J genes are TRBV7-6 and TRBJ2-5; 11 nucleotides match TRBD2. The ends lost 5 bases at V and 1 base at J; junction bases unmatched: 6. This CDR3 comprises 16 residues. Germline loops: CDR1 SGHVS, CDR2 FNYEAQ. CDR3 sequence reads: CASSHPSGRPQETQYF. The CDR3 region has the DNA TGTGCCAGCAGCCACCCTAGCGGGAGGCCCCAAGAGACCCAGTACTTC.

The chain carries TRBV30 and TRBJ2-5; 7 bases fit TRBD1. J was trimmed by 4 bases and V by 3 bases; bases with no gene match: 11. Germline CDR1 is GTSNPN and CDR2 is SVGIG (reference sequence). The CDR3 loop spans 15 amino acids. The CDR3 region is CAWRTGSPLAETQYF. The CDR3 DNA is TGTGCCTGGAGGACAGGGTCCCCCCTTGCAGAGACCCAGTACTTC.

This clonotype has ten or more counts. The chain has TRBV5-4 and TRBJ2-5; the D call may be TRBD1 or TRBD2 (6 bases each). Per the germline V gene, CDR1 is SGHNT and CDR2 is YYREEE (reference sequence). This CDR3 comprises 15 residues. Trimming stripped 4 bases from V and 7 bases from J, with 20 bases between. CDR3 region: CASSEGDSAYGTQYF. In nucleotides, the CDR3 is TGTGCCAGCAGCGAGGGGGACTCTGCATACGGGACCCAGTACTTC.

There are a few counts of this clonotype. The chain uses TRBV20-1 and TRBJ2-1; D gene ambiguous. The CDR3 is 16 amino acids. Trimming took 0 bases from V and 0 from J, leaving 12 bases between them. Germline loops: CDR1 DFQATT, CDR2 SNEGSKA (reference sequence). The CDR3 is CSARDSRRSSYNEQFF. As DNA, the CDR3 is TGCAGTGCTAGAGATTCCCGGCGGTCCTCCTACAATGAGCAGTTCTTC.

In its sample, this clonotype was seen a few times. The chain recombines TRBV5-1 with TRBJ2-7; 10 positions agree with TRBD1. V shed 6 bases and J 5 bases; nucleotides not matched to a gene: 11. CDR3 length equals 15 residues. CDR1 is SGHRS and CDR2 is YFSETQ in the germline V gene. Written as DNA, the CDR3 is TGCGCCAGCAATTCAGGGGACAGGGGCTTCCACGAGCAGTACTTC. This gives the protein CASNSGDRGFHEQYF.

This clonotype was recorded a few times. The chain combines TRBV7-3 with TRBJ2-1; TRBD1 matches 10 bases. V shed 0 bases and J 9 bases; nucleotides not matched to a gene: 8. The germline CDR1 and CDR2 sequences are SGHTA and FQGTGA. The CDR3 is 16 residues long. CDR3 region: CASSLTFGTGASEQFF. CDR3 nucleotide sequence: TGTGCCAGCAGCTTAACGTTTGGGACAGGGGCGAGTGAGCAGTTCTTC.

This sequence joins TRBV18 and TRBJ2-1, with 12 bases aligning to TRBD2. J was trimmed by 6 bases and V by 5 bases; bases with no gene match: 8. Germline V lookup: CDR1 KGHSH, CDR2 LQKENI. CDR3 length: 16 residues. This chain's CDR3 is CASSAGLAGLTNEQFF. The CDR3 DNA reads as TGTGCCAGCTCAGCGGGACTAGCGGGCCTCACCAATGAGCAGTTCTTC. Variable domain in full (rest from reference TRBV18 and TRBJ2-1): NAGVMQNPRHLVRRRGQEARLRCSPMKGHSHVYWYRQLPEEGLKFMVYLQKENIIDESGMPKERFSAEFPKEGPSILRIQQVVRGDSAAYFCASSAGLAGLTNEQFFGPGTRLTVL.

In this sample, this clonotype turned up many times. This chain connects TRBV4-2 to TRBJ2-4; TRBD1 matches at 10 bases. Trimming took 4 bases from V and 10 from J; bases not matched to a gene: 7. Germline CDR1 LGHNA, CDR2 YNFKEQ. The CDR3 length is 14 residues. The CDR3 is CASSPGGQGTIQYF. CDR3 nucleotides: TGTGCCAGCAGCCCAGGGGGACAGGGGACGATTCAGTACTTC.

Many counts were recorded for this clonotype. The chain recombines TRBV20-1 with TRBJ2-1; D is ambiguous. This CDR3 comprises 11 residues. V was trimmed by 6 bases and J by 4 bases, leaving 7 bases between them. Germline CDR1 DFQATT, CDR2 SNEGSKA (reference sequence). The DNA for the CDR3 is TGCAGTGCCCGATTTTACAATGAGCAGTTCTTC. Translation gives CSARFYNEQFF.

V is TRBV18 and J is TRBJ1-2; D gene unclear. V was cut by 3 bases and J by 7 bases, with 12 bases left in between. This CDR3 has 13 amino acids. Germline V gene lookup returns CDR1 KGHSH and CDR2 LQKENI. The CDR3 sequence: CASSPSGQAGYTF. CDR3 bases: TGTGCCAGCTCACCCTCAGGCCAGGCTGGCTACACCTTC.

This clonotype has just a few counts. The genes are TRBV6-2 or TRBV6-3 and TRBJ2-2, with TRBD1 identical over 10 bases. With V trimmed by 5 bases and J by 6 bases, 3 bases remained unmatched. The germline gives CDR1 MNHEY, CDR2 SVGEGT. This CDR3 has 14 amino acids. The CDR3 DNA is TGTGCCAGCAGTGGACAGGGGGTTTCCGGGGAGCTGTTTTTT. Its protein is CASSGQGVSGELFF.

At least ten counts were recorded for this clonotype. The chain links TRBV2 to TRBJ2-5, with 11 bases lining up with TRBD2. CDR3 length: 15 residues. Trimming at V came to 3 bases and at J to 3 bases, leaving 3 bases not matched to a gene. Germline V lookup: CDR1 SNHLY, CDR2 FYNNEI. The CDR3 sequence is CASSETGLAEETQYF. The CDR3 DNA sequence: TGTGCCAGCAGTGAGACGGGACTAGCGGAAGAGACCCAGTACTTC. The full variable domain, with the rest looked up from reference TRBV2 and TRBJ2-5, is EPEVTQTPSHQVTQMGQEVILRCVPISNHLYFYWYRQILGQKVEFLVSFYNNEISEKSEIFDDQFSVERPDGSNFTLKIRSTKLEDSAMYFCASSETGLAEETQYFGPGTRLLVL.

V and J are TRBV18 and TRBJ2-7; D is uncertain. Germline V CDR1 and CDR2: KGHSH, LQKENI. Trimming cost V 1 base and J 3 bases, with 10 bases left between them. The CDR3 contains 14 residues. CDR3 DNA: TGTGCCAGCTCACCACGGGCAGCGAGCTACGAGCAGTACTTC. This translates into CASSPRAASYEQYF.

V gene TRBV6-5 combines with J gene TRBJ2-7, with 8 bases lining up with TRBD1. The V and J ends lost 4 bases and 3 bases, in that order; junction bases with no gene match: 17. The CDR3 length is 18 residues. From germline, CDR1 is MNHEY and CDR2 SVGAGI. CDR3: CASSFHSPGQAIGYEQYF. In nucleotides, the CDR3 is TGTGCCAGCAGTTTCCACTCCCCGGGACAGGCGATCGGCTACGAGCAGTACTTC.

This clonotype has at least ten counts. The gene calls are TRBV20-1 and TRBJ2-6, with D uncertain. This CDR3 comprises 13 residues. In germline, CDR1 is DFQATT, CDR2 SNEGSKA (reference sequence). The V end was cut by 4 bases, the J end by 2 bases, with 6 bases between. This chain's CDR3 is CSAMVPGANVLTF. The CDR3 DNA follows: TGCAGTGCTATGGTTCCTGGGGCCAACGTCCTGACTTTC.

Only a few counts were recorded for this clonotype. The chain recombines TRBV11-2 with TRBJ2-7; TRBD1 or TRBD2 may be the D gene (8 bases each). Germline CDR1 reads SGHAT; CDR2 reads FQNNGV. Trimming removed 5 bases from V and 3 bases from J, with 26 bases in between. The CDR3 is made up of 18 amino acids. The CDR3: CASSPRGDRLAGRYEQYF. The CDR3 DNA sequence: TGTGCCAGCAGCCCCAGGGGGGACAGGTTAGCGGGGCGCTACGAGCAGTACTTC.

This clonotype was counted at least ten times. The rearrangement links TRBV7-3 to TRBJ1-1, with TRBD1 as a possible D gene (6 bases). Trimming cost V 3 bases and J 5 bases, with 10 bases left between them. Germline lookup yields CDR1 SGHTA and CDR2 FQGTGA. The CDR3 runs 13 residues. This CDR3 reads CASSLGAGTEAFF. The CDR3 DNA is TGTGCCAGCAGCTTGGGGGCTGGGACTGAAGCTTTCTTT. The full variable domain, rest sourced from reference TRBV7-3 and TRBJ1-1, is GAGVSQTPSNKVTEKGKYVELRCDPISGHTALYWYRQSLGQGPEFLIYFQGTGAADDSGLPNDRFFAVRPEGSVSTLKIQRTERGDSAVYLCASSLGAGTEAFFGQGTRLTVV.

The V call is TRBV9, the J call TRBJ2-2; 8 nucleotides agree with TRBD2. The length of the CDR3 is 16 residues. Germline lookup yields CDR1 SGDLS and CDR2 YYNGEE. V shed 0 bases, J shed 5 bases, and the junction held 6 bases outside the gene matches. The CDR3 coding sequence is TGTGCCAGCAGCGTAGAGAGCGGGAGTTGGACCGGGGAGCTGTTTTTT. Protein sequence: CASSVESGSWTGELFF.